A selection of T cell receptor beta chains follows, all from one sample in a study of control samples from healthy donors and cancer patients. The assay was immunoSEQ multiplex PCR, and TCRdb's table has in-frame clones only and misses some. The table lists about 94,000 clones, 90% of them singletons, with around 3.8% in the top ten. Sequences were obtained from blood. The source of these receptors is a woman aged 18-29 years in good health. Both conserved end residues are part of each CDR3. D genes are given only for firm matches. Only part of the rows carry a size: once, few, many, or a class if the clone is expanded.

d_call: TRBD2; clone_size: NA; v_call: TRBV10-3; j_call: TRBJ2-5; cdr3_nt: TGTGCCATCACCGATGATAGCGGGGGGCAAGAGACCCAGTACTTC; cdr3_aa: CAITDDSGGQETQYF
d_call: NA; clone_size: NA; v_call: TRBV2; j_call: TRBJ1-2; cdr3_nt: TGTGCCAGCAGTGAGCATGGGGGAAATGGCTACACCTTC; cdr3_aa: CASSEHGGNGYTF
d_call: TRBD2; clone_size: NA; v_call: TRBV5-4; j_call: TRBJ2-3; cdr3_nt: TGTGCCAGCAGCTTGGATATTCGTCTAGCGGGGAACACAGATACGCAGTATTTT; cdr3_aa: CASSLDIRLAGNTDTQYF
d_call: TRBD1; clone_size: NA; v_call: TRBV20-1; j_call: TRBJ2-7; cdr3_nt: TGCAGTGCTAGTCCAGGACAGGTCACCTACGAGCAGTACTTC; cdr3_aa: CSASPGQVTYEQYF
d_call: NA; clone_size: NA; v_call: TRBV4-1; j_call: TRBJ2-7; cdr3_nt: TGCGCCAGCAGCCTCGGTTCGACAGTCTACGAGCAGTACTTC; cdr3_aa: CASSLGSTVYEQYF
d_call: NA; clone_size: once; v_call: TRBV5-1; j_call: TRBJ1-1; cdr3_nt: TGCGCCAGCACCCTGGGAGGGACATCCGCTGAAGCTTTCTTT; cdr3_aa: CASTLGGTSAEAFF
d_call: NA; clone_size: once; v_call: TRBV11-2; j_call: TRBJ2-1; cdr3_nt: TGTGCCAGCAACACCGGGACCTTCTACAATGAGCAGTTCTTC; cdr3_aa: CASNTGTFYNEQFF
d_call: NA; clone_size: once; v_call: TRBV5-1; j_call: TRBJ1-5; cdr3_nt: TGCGCCAGCAGCTTGAGTGGGAATAGCAATCAGCCCCAGCATTTT; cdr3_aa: CASSLSGNSNQPQHF
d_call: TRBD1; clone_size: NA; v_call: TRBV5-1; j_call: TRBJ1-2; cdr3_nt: TGCGCCAGCAGCTTGGTGGGGACAGAACTTTATGGCTACACCTTC; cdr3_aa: CASSLVGTELYGYTF
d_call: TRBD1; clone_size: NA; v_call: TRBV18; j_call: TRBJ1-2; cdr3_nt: TGTGCCAGCTCTCCCGGGACAGGGATCCAGTTCGATGGCTACACCTTC; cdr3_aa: CASSPGTGIQFDGYTF
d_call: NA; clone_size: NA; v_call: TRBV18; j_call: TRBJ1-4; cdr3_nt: TGTGCCAGCTCCGGGGCCAAGAATGAAAAACTGTTTTTT; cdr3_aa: CASSGAKNEKLFF
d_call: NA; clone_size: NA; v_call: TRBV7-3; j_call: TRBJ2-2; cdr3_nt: TGTGCCAGCAGCCCTTCCGGGGGCATGGACACCGGGGAGCTGTTTTTT; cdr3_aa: CASSPSGGMDTGELFF
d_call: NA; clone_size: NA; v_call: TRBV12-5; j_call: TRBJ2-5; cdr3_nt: TGTGCTAGTGGTTTAGGGTCAGGGGTAGGAGAAGAGACCCAGTACTTC; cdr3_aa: CASGLGSGVGEETQYF
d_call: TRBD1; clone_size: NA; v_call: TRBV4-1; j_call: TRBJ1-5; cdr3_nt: TGCGCCAGCAGCCCGGGACAGGTCAATCAGCCCCAGCATTTT; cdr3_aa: CASSPGQVNQPQHF
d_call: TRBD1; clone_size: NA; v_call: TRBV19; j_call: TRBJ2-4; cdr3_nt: TGTGCCAGTAGTATAGCCGGGACAGGGGCCCTACTAGCCAAAAACATTCAGTACTTC; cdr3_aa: CASSIAGTGALLAKNIQYF
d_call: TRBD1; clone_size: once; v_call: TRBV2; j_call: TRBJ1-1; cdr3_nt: TGTGCCAGCAGTCAAACAGGGGCCGCTGAAGCTTTCTTT; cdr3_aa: CASSQTGAAEAFF
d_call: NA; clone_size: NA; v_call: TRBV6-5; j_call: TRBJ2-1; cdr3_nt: TGTGCCAGCAGTTACTTATCGGGTAATGAGCAGTTCTTC; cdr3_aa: CASSYLSGNEQFF
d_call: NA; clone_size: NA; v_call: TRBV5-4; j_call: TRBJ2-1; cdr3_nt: TGTGCCAGCAGCTTGGAGGGGATATCCTCCAATGAGCAGTTCTTC; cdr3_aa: CASSLEGISSNEQFF
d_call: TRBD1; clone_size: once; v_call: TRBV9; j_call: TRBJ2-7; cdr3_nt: TGTGCCAGCAGCCCAACCACCGGGACAGGGGACCGCCGCTCCTACGAGCAGTACTTC; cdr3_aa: CASSPTTGTGDRRSYEQYF
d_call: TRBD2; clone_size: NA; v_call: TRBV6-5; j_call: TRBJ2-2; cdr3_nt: TGTGCCAGCAGACTAGCGACGAACACCGGGGAGCTGTTTTTT; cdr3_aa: CASRLATNTGELFF
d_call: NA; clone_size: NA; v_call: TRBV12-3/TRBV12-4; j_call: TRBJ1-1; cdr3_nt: TGTGCCAGCAGTTTTCGGGGCTCTGAAGCTTTCTTT; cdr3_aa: CASSFRGSEAFF
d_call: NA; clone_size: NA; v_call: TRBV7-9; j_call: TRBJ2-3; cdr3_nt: TGTGCCAGCAGCTTAAGGGCAGGGGTCCCCCTCACAGATACGCAGTATTTT; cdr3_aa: CASSLRAGVPLTDTQYF
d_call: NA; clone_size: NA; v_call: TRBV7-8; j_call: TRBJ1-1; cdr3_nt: TGTGCCAGCAGCTTGGACGCTAACACTGAAGCTTTCTTT; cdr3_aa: CASSLDANTEAFF
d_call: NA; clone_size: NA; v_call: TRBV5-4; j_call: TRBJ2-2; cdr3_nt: TGTGCCAGCAGTGCGGGACCGAACACCGGGGAGCTGTTTTTT; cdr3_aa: CASSAGPNTGELFF
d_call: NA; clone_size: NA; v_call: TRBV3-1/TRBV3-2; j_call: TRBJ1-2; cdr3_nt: TGTGCCAGCAGCCAGGAGGCACCCCCCACATTGTTAGCTAACTATGGCTACACCTTC; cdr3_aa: CASSQEAPPTLLANYGYTF
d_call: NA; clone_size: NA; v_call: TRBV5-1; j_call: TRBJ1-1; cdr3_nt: TGCGCCAGCAGCTTGTATCTAGGACAGGAAGCTTTCTTT; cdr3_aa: CASSLYLGQEAFF
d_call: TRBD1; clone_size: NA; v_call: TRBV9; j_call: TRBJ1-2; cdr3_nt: TGTGCCAGCAGCGGAGAGGACAGGGAGCCTAGATATGGCTACACCTTC; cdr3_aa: CASSGEDREPRYGYTF
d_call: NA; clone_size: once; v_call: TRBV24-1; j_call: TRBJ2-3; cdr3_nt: TGTGCCACCAGTGACGCAGGGGAGAGCACAGATACGCAGTATTTT; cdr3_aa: CATSDAGESTDTQYF
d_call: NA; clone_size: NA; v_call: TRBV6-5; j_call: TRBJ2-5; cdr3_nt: TGTGCCAGCAGTCCGACTAGGGGGGAGAGGGAGACCCAGTACTTC; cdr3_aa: CASSPTRGERETQYF
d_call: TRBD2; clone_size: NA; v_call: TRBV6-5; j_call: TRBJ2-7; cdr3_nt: TGTGCCAGCAGATTTAGCGGGGGCGGGTACTACGAGCAGTACTTC; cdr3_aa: CASRFSGGGYYEQYF
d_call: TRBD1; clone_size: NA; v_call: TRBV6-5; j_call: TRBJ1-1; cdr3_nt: TGTGCCAGCAGCCCCCCAGGACAGGAGCCGGGGAAAGCTTTCTTT; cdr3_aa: CASSPPGQEPGKAFF
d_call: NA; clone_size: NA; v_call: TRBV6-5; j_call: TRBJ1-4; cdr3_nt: TGTGCCAGCAATAAGGGGGTGGGGGTAAACGAAAAACTGTTTTTT; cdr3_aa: CASNKGVGVNEKLFF
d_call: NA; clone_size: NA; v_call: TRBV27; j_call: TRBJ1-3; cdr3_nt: TGTGCCAGCCGGGGCGGTGGGTCCGGAAACACCATATATTTT; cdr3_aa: CASRGGGSGNTIYF
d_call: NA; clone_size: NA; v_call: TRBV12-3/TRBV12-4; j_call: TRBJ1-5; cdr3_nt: TGTGCCAGCAGTTTAAGCCAGCCCCAGCATTTT; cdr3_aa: CASSLSQPQHF
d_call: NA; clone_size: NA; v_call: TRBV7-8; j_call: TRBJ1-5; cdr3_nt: TGTGCCAGCAGCTTAGTTTCGGGGTTGGAGCAGCCCCAGCATTTT; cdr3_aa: CASSLVSGLEQPQHF
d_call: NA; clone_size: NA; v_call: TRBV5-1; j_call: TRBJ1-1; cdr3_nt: TGCGCCAGCAGCCTGTCCTGGCGCAATATGAACACTGAAGCTTTCTTT; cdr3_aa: CASSLSWRNMNTEAFF
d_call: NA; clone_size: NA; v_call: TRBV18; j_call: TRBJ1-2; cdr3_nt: TGTGCCAGCTCACCCGCCGGGGGCCCCAACTATGGCTACACCTTC; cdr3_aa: CASSPAGGPNYGYTF
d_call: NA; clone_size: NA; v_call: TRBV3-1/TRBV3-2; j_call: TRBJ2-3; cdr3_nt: TGTGCCAGCAGCCAAGGGGCAACGGGGGCAGATACGCAGTATTTT; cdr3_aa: CASSQGATGADTQYF